This T cell receptor beta chain appears in the sequencing data of a study of blood T cell repertoires in COVID-19. The wider study: Both acute and convalescent COVID-19 samples were obtained from the United States, Italy and Spain.

The ends lost 6 bases at V and 3 bases at J; junction bases unmatched: 6. This CDR3 spans 14 amino acids. CDR1 and CDR2 (germline): SNHLY, FYNNEI. Assay used: immunoSEQ multiplex PCR; TCRdb lists only in-frame clones, some missing. The sample has 250,000 to 350,000 clones; more than 90% are singletons. Cohorts were assigned according to the clinical history that participants reported. Symptom resolution, clearance, or two negative PCRs marked donors in Cohort 3 as recovered. Source material: PBMCs or T cells enriched from blood (not recorded which). V usage is TRBV2 and J usage is TRBJ2-7, with TRBD1 identical over 9 bases. This receptor was identified in a woman between 25 and 40 years old who had recovered from COVID-19. The DNA of the CDR3 is TGTGCCAGCAGGCACAGGGGGCAATTCTACGAGCAGTACTTC. Translation gives CASRHRGQFYEQYF.